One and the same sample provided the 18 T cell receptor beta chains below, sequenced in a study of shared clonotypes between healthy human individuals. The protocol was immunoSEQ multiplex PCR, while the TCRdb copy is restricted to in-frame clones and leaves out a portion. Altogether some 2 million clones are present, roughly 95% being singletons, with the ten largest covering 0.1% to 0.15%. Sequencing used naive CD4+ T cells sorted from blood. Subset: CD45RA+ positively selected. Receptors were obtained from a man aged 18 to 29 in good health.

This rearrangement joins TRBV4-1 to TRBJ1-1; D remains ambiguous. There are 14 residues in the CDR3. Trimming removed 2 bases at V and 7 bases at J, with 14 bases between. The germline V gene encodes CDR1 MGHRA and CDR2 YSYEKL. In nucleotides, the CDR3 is TGCGCCAGCAGCCAATTCGGTACCCAGTTTGAAGCTTTCTTT. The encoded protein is CASSQFGTQFEAFF.

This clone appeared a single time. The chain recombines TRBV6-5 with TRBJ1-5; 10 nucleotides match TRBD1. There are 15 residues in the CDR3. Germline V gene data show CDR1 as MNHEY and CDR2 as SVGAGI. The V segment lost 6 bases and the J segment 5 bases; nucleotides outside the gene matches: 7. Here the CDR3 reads CASRGGTGAHQPQHF. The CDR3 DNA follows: TGTGCCAGCAGGGGCGGGACAGGGGCCCATCAGCCCCAGCATTTT.

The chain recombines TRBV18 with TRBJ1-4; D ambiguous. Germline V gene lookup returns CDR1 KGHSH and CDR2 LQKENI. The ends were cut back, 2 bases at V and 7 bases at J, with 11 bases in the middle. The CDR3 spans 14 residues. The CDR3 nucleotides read TGTGCCAGCTCACCATCTCAGGCGGGTGAAAAACTGTTTTTT. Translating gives CASSPSQAGEKLFF.

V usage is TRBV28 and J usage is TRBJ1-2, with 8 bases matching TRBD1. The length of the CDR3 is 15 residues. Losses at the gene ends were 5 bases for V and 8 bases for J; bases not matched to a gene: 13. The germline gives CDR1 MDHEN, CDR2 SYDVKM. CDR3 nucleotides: TGTGCCAGCAGTCTACCTAACAGGGGGAAAGGCGGCTACACCTTC. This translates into CASSLPNRGKGGYTF.

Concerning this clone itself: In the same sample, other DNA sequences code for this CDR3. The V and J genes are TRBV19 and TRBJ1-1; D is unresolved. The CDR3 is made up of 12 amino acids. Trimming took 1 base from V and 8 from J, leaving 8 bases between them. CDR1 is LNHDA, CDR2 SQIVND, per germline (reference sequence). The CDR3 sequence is CASSIVGREAFF. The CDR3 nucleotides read TGTGCCAGTAGTATAGTTGGCAGAGAAGCTTTCTTT. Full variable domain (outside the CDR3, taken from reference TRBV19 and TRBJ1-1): DGGITQSPKYLFRKEGQNVTLSCEQNLNHDAMYWYRQDPGQGLRLIYYSQIVNDFQKGDIAEGYSVSREKKESFPLTVTSAQKNPTAFYLCASSIVGREAFFGQGTRLTVV.

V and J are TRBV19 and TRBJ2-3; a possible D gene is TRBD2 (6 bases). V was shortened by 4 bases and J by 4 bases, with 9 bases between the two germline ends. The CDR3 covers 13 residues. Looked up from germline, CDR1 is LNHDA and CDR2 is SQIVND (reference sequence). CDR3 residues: CASSRLVSDTQYF. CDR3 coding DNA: TGTGCCAGTAGTAGACTAGTGTCAGATACGCAGTATTTT.

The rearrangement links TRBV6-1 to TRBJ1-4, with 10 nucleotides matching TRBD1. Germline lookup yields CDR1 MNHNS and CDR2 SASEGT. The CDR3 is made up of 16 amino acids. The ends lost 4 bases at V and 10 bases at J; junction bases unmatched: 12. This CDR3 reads CASSAGTGVSIVKLFF. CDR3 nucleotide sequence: TGTGCCAGCAGTGCCGGGACAGGGGTTTCGATAGTAAAACTGTTTTTT.

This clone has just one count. CDR3 protein: CASSDTGVRGEKLFF. CDR3 nucleotides: TGTGCCAGCAGTGATACGGGGGTGCGGGGCGAAAAACTGTTTTTT. The rearrangement links TRBV6-1 to TRBJ1-4, with a tentative D call TRBD1 (5 bases). Germline V gives CDR1 MNHNS, CDR2 SASEGT. The CDR3 runs 15 residues. V was trimmed by 3 bases and J by 8 bases, leaving 16 bases between them.

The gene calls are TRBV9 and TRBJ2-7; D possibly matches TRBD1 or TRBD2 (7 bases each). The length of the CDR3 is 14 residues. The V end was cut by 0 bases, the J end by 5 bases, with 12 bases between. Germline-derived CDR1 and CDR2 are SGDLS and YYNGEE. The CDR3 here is CASSVEGGGNEQYF. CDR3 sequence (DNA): TGTGCCAGCAGCGTAGAGGGAGGGGGCAACGAGCAGTACTTC.

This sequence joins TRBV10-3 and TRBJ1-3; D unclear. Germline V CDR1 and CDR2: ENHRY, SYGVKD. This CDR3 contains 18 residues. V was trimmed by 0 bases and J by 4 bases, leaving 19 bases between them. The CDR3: CAISESGSKRISGNTIYF. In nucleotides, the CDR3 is TGTGCCATCAGTGAGTCCGGGTCGAAAAGGATCTCAGGAAACACCATATATTTT.

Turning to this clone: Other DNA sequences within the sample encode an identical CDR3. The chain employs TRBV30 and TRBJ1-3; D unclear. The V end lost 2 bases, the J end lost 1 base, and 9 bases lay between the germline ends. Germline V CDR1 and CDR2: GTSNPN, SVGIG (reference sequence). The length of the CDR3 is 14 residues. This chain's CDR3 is CAWSFDYSGNTIYF. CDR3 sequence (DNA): TGTGCCTGGAGTTTCGACTATTCTGGAAACACCATATATTTT.

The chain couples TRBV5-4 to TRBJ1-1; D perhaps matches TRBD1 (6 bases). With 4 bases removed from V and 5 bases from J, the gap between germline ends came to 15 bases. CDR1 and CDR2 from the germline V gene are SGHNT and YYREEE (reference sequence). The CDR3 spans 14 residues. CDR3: CASSPQGTRTEAFF. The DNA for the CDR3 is TGTGCCAGCAGCCCACAGGGTACACGGACTGAAGCTTTCTTT. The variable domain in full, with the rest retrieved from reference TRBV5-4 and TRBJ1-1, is ETGVTQSPTHLIKTRGQQVTLRCSSQSGHNTVSWYQQALGQGPQFIFQYYREEENGRGNFPPRFSGLQFPNYSSELNVNALELDDSALYLCASSPQGTRTEAFFGQGTRLTVV.

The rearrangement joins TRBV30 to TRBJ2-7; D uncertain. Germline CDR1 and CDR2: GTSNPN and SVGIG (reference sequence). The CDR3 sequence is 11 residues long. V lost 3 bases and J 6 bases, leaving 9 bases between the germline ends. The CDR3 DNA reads TGTGCCTGGAGGGATGAGACCGAGCAGTACTTC. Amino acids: CAWRDETEQYF.

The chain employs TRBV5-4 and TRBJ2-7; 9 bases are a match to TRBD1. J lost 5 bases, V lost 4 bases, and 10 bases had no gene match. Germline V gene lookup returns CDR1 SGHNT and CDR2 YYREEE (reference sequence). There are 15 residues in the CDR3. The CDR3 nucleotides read TGTGCCAGCAGCGTAGTGACAGGGGGGATCCACGAGCAGTACTTC. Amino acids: CASSVVTGGIHEQYF. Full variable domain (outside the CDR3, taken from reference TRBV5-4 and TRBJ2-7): ETGVTQSPTHLIKTRGQQVTLRCSSQSGHNTVSWYQQALGQGPQFIFQYYREEENGRGNFPPRFSGLQFPNYSSELNVNALELDDSALYLCASSVVTGGIHEQYFGPGTRLTVT.

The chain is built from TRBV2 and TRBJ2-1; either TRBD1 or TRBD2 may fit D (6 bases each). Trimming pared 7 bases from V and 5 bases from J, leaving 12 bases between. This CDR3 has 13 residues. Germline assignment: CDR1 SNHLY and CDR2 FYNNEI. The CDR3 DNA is TGTGCCAGCACCAGGGGACTTAACAATGAGCAGTTCTTC. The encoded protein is CASTRGLNNEQFF. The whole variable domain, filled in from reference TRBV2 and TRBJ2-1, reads EPEVTQTPSHQVTQMGQEVILRCVPISNHLYFYWYRQILGQKVEFLVSFYNNEISEKSEIFDDQFSVERPDGSNFTLKIRSTKLEDSAMYFCASTRGLNNEQFFGPGTRLTVL.

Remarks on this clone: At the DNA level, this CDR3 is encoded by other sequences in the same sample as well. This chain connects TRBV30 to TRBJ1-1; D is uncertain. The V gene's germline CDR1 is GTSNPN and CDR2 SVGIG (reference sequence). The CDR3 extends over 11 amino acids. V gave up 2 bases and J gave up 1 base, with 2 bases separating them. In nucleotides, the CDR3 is TGTGCCTGGAGTTGGAACACTGAAGCTTTCTTT. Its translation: CAWSWNTEAFF.

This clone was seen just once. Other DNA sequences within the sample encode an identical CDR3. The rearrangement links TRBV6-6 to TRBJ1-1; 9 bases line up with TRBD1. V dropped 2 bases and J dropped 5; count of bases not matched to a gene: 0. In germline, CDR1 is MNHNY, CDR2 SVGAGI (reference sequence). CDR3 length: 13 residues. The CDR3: CASSYGTGTEAFF. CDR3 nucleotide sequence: TGTGCCAGCAGTTACGGGACAGGGACTGAAGCTTTCTTT.

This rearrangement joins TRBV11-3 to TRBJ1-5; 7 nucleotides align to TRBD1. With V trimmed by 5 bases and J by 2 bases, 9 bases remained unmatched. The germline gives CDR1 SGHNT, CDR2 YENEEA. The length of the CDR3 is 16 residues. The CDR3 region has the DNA TGTGCCAGCAGCACCTACAGGGGCAGGGGCAATCAGCCCCAGCATTTT. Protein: CASSTYRGRGNQPQHF.